The sample holds many counts of the clone carrying this T cell receptor beta chain. The data stem from a study of CD8+CD57+ T cells in acquired aplastic anemia. Across the study: Mean yield of DNA from sorted CD4+ and CD8+ cells was 3 to 3.5 ug.

Whoever was chosen for sequencing had shown CD8+CD57+ cell expansion by flow cytometry. The template for TCR beta VDJ and CDR3 sequence profiling was genomic DNA. Each CDR3 protein gets one entry after TCRdb re-called the reads with MiXCR. The sample consists of 180,000 or so distinct CDR3 sequences, less than 60% of them appearing once. This CDR3 region has 13 residues. Germline loops: CDR1 SGHTA, CDR2 FQGTGA. V was shortened by 1 base and J by 11 bases, with 14 bases between the two germline ends. The source is a human donor with aplastic anemia. The material sequenced was sorted CD4+, CD8+, or CD8+CD57+ T cells (not recorded which) from PBMCs. V gene TRBV7-3 combines with J gene TRBJ1-1; no clear D. CDR3 nucleotides: TGTGCCAGCAGCTTAATCCCTTCCCCCCCCGCTTTCTTT. As protein: CASSLIPSPPAFF.